What follows describes a single T cell receptor (beta chain). This clone is a singleton in its sample. It has no known antigen specificity. Base-call qualities are not available, and no considerably larger clone is one nucleotide away. The sample originates from a study of T cell changes during pregnancy in multiple sclerosis (dated by TCRdb to about 2019). About the study as a whole: The study looked at changes in the T cell repertoire across pregnancy in women with multiple sclerosis.

Receptor amplification or capture employed the immunoSEQ multiplex PCR assay. TCRdb retrieved this table from immuneACCESS and kept in-frame rearrangements only. Not all clones are present; in checked studies, unresolved V genes account for under half, and no reason is known for the remainder. The sample contains around 56,000 clones, around 94% of them found a single time. Together, the top ten hold just over 2.5% of the sample. Trimming takes 0 bases from V and 5 bases from J, and the germline ends sit 14 bases apart. The germline V gene supplies CDR1 MGHRA and CDR2 YSYEKL. Reading from cysteine to phenylalanine, the CDR3 counts 15 amino acids. The entry retains the CDR3 DNA only, 45 bases that are in frame from base 1.

The chain employs TRBV4-1 and TRBJ2-7; TRBD2 could be the D gene, as 6 bases match. Sequenced here: CD8+ T cells from peripheral blood mononuclear cells, sampled after pregnancy. The sequence was collected from a female donor with multiple sclerosis, enrolled in a pregnancy study. CDR3 protein: CASSQDAGRGDEQYF. The sequence in DNA is TGCGCCAGCAGCCAAGATGCCGGGAGAGGGGACGAGCAGTACTTC.